A single sample is the source of the 15 T cell receptor beta chains below, sequenced in a study of shared clonotypes between healthy human individuals. Clones were sequenced by immunoSEQ multiplex PCR, and TCRdb holds only the in-frame ones, with some missing. In the table there are approximately 470,000 clones, more than 65% of which are singletons. The sample consisted of PBMCs. These receptors were collected from a woman in her forties in good health. Some clones in this sample may be carry-over from other donors' samples.

The V gene is TRBV9, the J gene TRBJ2-7, with 7 positions matching TRBD2. The V segment lost 1 base and the J segment 3 bases; nucleotides outside the gene matches: 7. CDR1 and CDR2 from the germline V gene are SGDLS and YYNGEE. CDR3 length equals 15 residues. Here the CDR3 DNA reads TGTGCCAGCAGCGTAAGGGAACTAGCGTTCTACGAGCAGTACTTC. Protein sequence: CASSVRELAFYEQYF.

This clone was counted between two and nine times. The V gene is TRBV7-2, the J gene TRBJ1-1, with no clear D. The CDR3 is 12 residues long. CDR1 is SGHTA, CDR2 FQGNSA, per germline. V was trimmed by 5 bases and J by 7 bases, leaving 11 bases between them. The CDR3 protein is CASSPVPGEAFF. CDR3 sequence (DNA): TGTGCCAGCAGCCCCGTGCCCGGTGAAGCTTTCTTT.

The V call is TRBV29-1, the J call TRBJ2-1; maybe TRBD2 (5 bases). Germline loops: CDR1 SQVTM, CDR2 ANQGSEA. V was cut by 8 bases and J by 0 bases, with 14 bases left in between. There are 14 residues in the CDR3. In DNA form, the CDR3 reads TGCAGCTCCCATCGAGGGAGCTCCTACAATGAGCAGTTCTTC. As protein: CSSHRGSSYNEQFF.

The chain joins TRBV5-1 to TRBJ2-7, with TRBD1 matching over 10 bases. Germline V gene lookup returns CDR1 SGHRS and CDR2 YFSETQ. V shed 2 bases and J 4 bases; nucleotides not matched to a gene: 6. This CDR3 has 15 amino acids. The CDR3 coding sequence is TGCGCCAGCAGCTTCTCGACAGGGGGCCTATACGAGCAGTACTTC. Residues: CASSFSTGGLYEQYF.

This chain uses TRBV9 with TRBJ2-7, with TRBD2 as a possible D gene (6 bases). The CDR3 contains 15 residues. V shed 4 bases and J shed 5 bases, with 19 bases lying between them. Germline assignment: CDR1 SGDLS and CDR2 YYNGEE. In nucleotides, the CDR3 is TGTGCCAGCAGCCCAGAGCTGGGGGGTAGCAACGAGCAGTACTTC. This codes for CASSPELGGSNEQYF.

There are a few counts of this clone. The chain combines TRBV5-1 with TRBJ2-1; D might be TRBD1 (5 bases). The V and J ends lost 3 bases and 7 bases respectively, with 17 bases between them. CDR1 and CDR2 (germline): SGHRS, YFSETQ. The CDR3 is made up of 15 amino acids. CDR3 protein: CASSSGDRFWNEQFF. CDR3 coding DNA: TGCGCCAGCAGCTCAGGAGACAGATTTTGGAATGAGCAGTTCTTC.

The rearrangement joins TRBV4-1 to TRBJ2-7, with 13 bases fitting TRBD2. CDR1 MGHRA and CDR2 YSYEKL come from the germline V gene. The V and J ends lost 3 bases and 3 bases, in that order; junction bases with no gene match: 2. The CDR3 loop spans 15 amino acids. The CDR3 DNA follows: TGCGCCAGCAGCCACGGACTAGCGGGAGTCTACGAGCAGTACTTC. Translation: CASSHGLAGVYEQYF.

This clone was observed a handful of times. The chain is built from TRBV6-1 and TRBJ2-2; possible D gene TRBD1, 5 bases. V was cut by 7 bases and J by 3 bases, with 12 bases left in between. Looked up from germline, CDR1 is MNHNS and CDR2 is SASEGT. The CDR3 has 14 residues. Here the CDR3 DNA reads TGTGCCAGCATTCGACAGTGGGACACCGGGGAGCTGTTTTTT. This gives the protein CASIRQWDTGELFF.

CDR3: CAWSVGRGWEKLFF. CDR3 bases: TGTGCCTGGAGTGTGGGCAGGGGTTGGGAAAAACTGTTTTTT. The genes are TRBV30 and TRBJ1-4; perhaps TRBD1 as D (6 bases). V was clipped by 0 bases and J by 8 bases, with 13 bases between them. Germline CDR1 and CDR2: GTSNPN and SVGIG (reference sequence). This CDR3 has 14 amino acids. Full variable domain (rest looked up from reference TRBV30 and TRBJ1-4): SQTIHQWPATLVQPVGSPLSLECTVEGTSNPNLYWYRQAAGRGLQLLFYSVGIGQISSEVPQNLSASRPQDRQFILSSKKLLLSDSGFYLCAWSVGRGWEKLFFGSGTQLSVL.

This sequence joins TRBV5-6 and TRBJ1-1; no reliable D call. V was pared by 5 bases and J by 2 bases, with 16 bases between. Germline CDR1 SGHDT, CDR2 YYEEEE. This CDR3 comprises 15 residues. CDR3 nucleotides: TGTGCCAGCAGTTCTTGGTCCAGGTATAACACTGAAGCTTTCTTT. Amino acid sequence: CASSSWSRYNTEAFF.

This sequence joins TRBV30 and TRBJ2-1; 12 positions agree with TRBD2. Germline V gives CDR1 GTSNPN, CDR2 SVGIG (reference sequence). The length of the CDR3 is 19 residues. V lost 1 base, J lost 0 bases, and 10 bases stayed unmatched. CDR3 sequence: CAWSGGRLAGDPSYNEQFF. The DNA for the CDR3 is TGTGCCTGGAGTGGGGGACGACTAGCGGGAGATCCCTCCTACAATGAGCAGTTCTTC.

A remark on this clone: It is likely a read error: a sequence one base away is far more abundant. Additional DNA sequences in this sample encode the identical CDR3. The chain has TRBV6-1 and TRBJ2-4; TRBD2 aligns across 10 bases. This CDR3 spans 15 amino acids. The V gene end was trimmed by 6 bases and the J gene end by 6 bases; junction bases not matched to a gene: 8. Germline CDR1 MNHNS, CDR2 SASEGT. CDR3 DNA: TGTGCCAGCAGCGTGATAGCGGGAGGAGTAAACATTCAGTACTTC. Its protein is CASSVIAGGVNIQYF.

V is TRBV28 and J is TRBJ2-3, with a possible D match to TRBD2 (6 bases). This CDR3 is 13 amino acids long. The germline gives CDR1 MDHEN, CDR2 SYDVKM. V gave up 2 bases and J gave up 5 bases, with 8 bases separating them. The CDR3 coding sequence is TGTGCCAGCAGTTTAGGTAGCGGAGATACGCAGTATTTT. Protein product: CASSLGSGDTQYF. Supplemented by reference TRBV28 and TRBJ2-3, the full variable domain reads DVKVTQSSRYLVKRTGEKVFLECVQDMDHENMFWYRQDPGLGLRLIYFSYDVKMKEKGDIPEGYSVSREKKERFSLILESASTNQTSMYLCASSLGSGDTQYFGPGTRLTVL.

The rearrangement uses TRBV5-1 and TRBJ2-5, with 14 bases lining up with TRBD2. The V gene end was trimmed by 5 bases and the J gene end by 2 bases; junction bases not matched to a gene: 2. This CDR3 spans 15 amino acids. CDR1 and CDR2 (germline): SGHRS, YFSETQ. CDR3 coding DNA: TGCGCCAGCAGGGGGACTAGCGGGAGTCAAGAGACCCAGTACTTC. Its protein is CASRGTSGSQETQYF.

The chain joins TRBV11-2 to TRBJ2-5, with D maybe TRBD1 (5 bases). The CDR3 is 14 residues long. CDR1 and CDR2 from the germline V gene are SGHAT and FQNNGV. Trimming took 1 base from V and 3 from J, leaving 9 bases between them. CDR3 bases: TGTGCCAGCAGCTTAGTAACCAGGGAAGAGACCCAGTACTTC. Translated, it gives CASSLVTREETQYF.